The present T cell receptor beta chain was sequenced within a study of cytomegalovirus exposure and HLA in healthy donors (dated by TCRdb to 2015 to 2018). Study-level background: An earlier analysis of approximately 640 of the donors reported more than 250 Gb of sequence data and 100 million to 140 million unique TCR beta sequences from some 180 million T cells. An early release that covered roughly 600 HLA-typed donors contained approximately 320 gigabases of sequencing data and tens of millions of unique TCR sequences. The genetic ancestry cluster associated with self-reported Caucasian donors included roughly four fifths of the roughly 400 genotyped donors. The study aimed to test whether cataloging public T cell receptors could reveal signatures of past pathogen exposure. The study profiled the T cell repertoires of 666 subjects by immunosequencing and related them to cytomegalovirus serostatus. A separate validation cohort of roughly 130 different subjects was used in addition to the roughly 700-subject first cohort. To predict cytomegalovirus infection status, the study combined high-throughput TCR immunosequencing, statistical association of individual TCRs with disease status, and machine learning. In a later analysis, previously published TCR beta repertoires from 670 or so donors were re-analyzed and high-resolution HLA genotyping was added so that TCR occurrence patterns could be studied. In the later analysis, no new phenotypic data were used to find candidate immune exposures; instead, reliance was placed on TCR beta sequences and their occurrence across donors. To decide whether each TCR beta V gene segment behaved as functional or pseudogenic, an earlier analysis of approximately 590 of the donors relied on high-throughput TCR beta sequencing. Donor age, sex, ethnicity and CMV serostatus were compiled together with the repertoire data. A later genetic analysis used genome-wide SNP genotypes for about 65% of the roughly 700 donors, treating that subset as a discovery cohort. All discovery cohort repertoires had been generated using a single sequencing platform. Class I and class II HLA loci were covered by the typing at four-digit resolution. Typing coverage varied by locus: roughly 620-630 donors for A, B, C, DRB1 and DQB1; approximately 560 for DQA1; about 590 for DPA1; more than 450 for DPB1. About 5 DR-DQ haplotypes were handled as single units for association and clustering, since linkage in the cohort was strong. Among roughly 400 genotyped donors of the cohort, an average of roughly 230,000 unique TCR beta nucleotide sequences was sequenced per donor, of which about 18% were non-productive.

CDR1 and CDR2, per the germline V gene, are SGHTA and FQGNSA. V is shortened by 8 bases, J by 14 bases, and the region joining them spans 22 bases. From cysteine to phenylalanine, the CDR3 is 13 amino acids long. Of the read, only the CDR3 DNA is kept; its 39 bases are in frame from base 1. In regard to this clone: Its antigen remains undetermined. Within one base of it there is no much larger clone, and no base qualities were kept.

Library preparation was by the immunoSEQ multiplex PCR assay. The multiplex PCR relied on a mix of 60 forward primers for TCR Vbeta segments and 13 reverse primers for TCR Jbeta segments. The CDR3 region of rearranged TCR beta genes was amplified from genomic DNA by a multiplex PCR assay. On the Illumina HiSeq System, the amplified TCR beta libraries were sequenced as 87-base-pair reads. Regarding the original processing steps: Across the 670 or so repertoires, a later analysis counted some 81 million unique TCR beta chains, around 11 million of which were shared by at least two donors. Raw reads were error-corrected and collapsed into unique sequences by a nearest-neighbor algorithm in which closely related sequences were merged to remove PCR and sequencing errors. To assign V, D and J gene segments, CDR3 sequences were aligned to IMGT reference sequences. For a sequence to be retained, at least a six-nucleotide match to both a V gene segment and a J gene segment was required. Rearrangements were classified as productive when the CDR3 lacked stop codons and remained in frame with V and J, and all other rearrangements were classified as non-productive. CDR3 was defined according to IMGT convention as the region running from the second conserved V-encoded cysteine to the conserved J-encoded phenylalanine. In an earlier analysis of roughly 610 of the donors, sequences lacking an unambiguous match to a single V gene segment were excluded. In an earlier analysis of approximately 590 of the donors, V segments were called functional above 56.7% productive rearrangements and were called segregating when the between-donor standard deviation exceeded 5%. To diagnose cytomegalovirus status from the catalog of TCR beta chain sequences, a statistical classification framework was built. A later analysis assigned V and J genes by comparing TCR nucleotide sequences with IMGT/GENE-DB human TR gene sequences. Using the TCRdist pipeline, a later analysis assigned CDR3 sequences along with most-parsimonious VDJ recombination scenarios. In a later analysis, each TCR beta chain was defined by its CDR3 amino acid sequence together with its V-gene family, and reads lacking a unique V-gene family were excluded. In a later analysis, 500 to 650 highly shared, low-generation-probability nucleotide sequences were removed to address suspected cross-contamination and a sequencing artifact. In a later analysis, a clonal expansion index was calculated for each public chain from normalized within-repertoire ranks of inferred template counts. A later analysis computed generation probabilities with a VDJ recombination model fitted to out-of-frame rearrangements, and checked the results against IGoR. A later analysis scored TCR-TCR, TCR-HLA and TCR-CMV co-occurrence with hypergeometric tests, applying a repertoire-size bias correction to TCR pairs. To estimate false discovery rates, a later analysis permuted the HLA or CMV assignments 20 times. A later analysis grouped co-occurring TCRs with DBSCAN, adding TCRdist sequence similarity when clustering within HLA-allele-positive subsets. For co-occurrence clustering, repertoires with fewer than 30,000 or more than 120,000 public chains were excluded, along with several repertoires with anomalous nucleotide sharing. TCRdb limited this immuneACCESS table to in-frame rearrangements with V and J called. A share of clones is missing; checked studies link under half to unresolved V genes, and the rest is unexplained. V, J and clone size are taken as reported in that table, and D and trimming were inferred from the DNA itself. For this sample the table gives fewer than 250,000 clones, of which roughly 80% were detected only once. The top ten clonotypes cover roughly 0.4% of the sample.

Beyond this particular receptor, the publication reports: At a false discovery rate of 0.05, a later analysis linked about 16,000 TCR beta sequences to specific HLA alleles. In a later analysis, most CMV-associated TCR beta chains were found to appear HLA-restricted, with HLA associations seemingly driven largely by CMV exposure. Immune exposure information for the cohort was limited to CMV serostatus. The classifier was reported to diagnose cytomegalovirus status with high specificity and sensitivity in both the original and validation cohorts. A cluster of highly shared sequence variants was judged likely to be a technical artifact of the sequencing pipeline. In vitro tests confirmed that a few of the cytomegalovirus-associated TCR beta chains recognize cytomegalovirus antigens. About 17 rarely observed V segments, including chromosome 9 orphons, were excluded from the earlier analysis of almost 600 of the donors because counts were too low. A later genetic analysis reported fewer N-insertions in productive TCRs among donors in an Asian-associated ancestry cluster than the 666-donor mean. The study gave a list of 150 to 200 TCR beta chains associated with cytomegalovirus. Most TCR sequences were observed very rarely across donors, whereas some public TCRs were present in many individuals. A further reported finding was that TCR beta sequences accurately predicted the HLA-A and HLA-B alleles for most subjects in the first cohort. V-gene and J-gene trimming of TCR beta chains was associated with a missense DCLRE1C variant in a later genetic analysis, and the association was replicated in an independent cohort. In a later analysis, HLA-associated TCR beta chains were found to be more clonally expanded and to have lower generation probabilities than equally common non-associated chains. Assigning TCR associations to individual alleles was difficult when HLA alleles, especially DR and DQ, strongly co-occurred. Presence/absence analyses assumed roughly uniform sequencing depth across donors, an assumption that may not hold. This cohort had only TCR beta chains sequenced, and the lack of alpha or paired-chain data limited which features could be detected. According to a later analysis, parvovirus B19, influenza, CMV and Epstein-Barr virus appeared linked to several top co-occurrence clusters. Some IMGT-functional V segments, including TRBV6-2 and TRBV6-3, could not be distinguished by the 87-base-pair reads and were therefore excluded. Because HLA typing was missing for some donors at each locus, association tests included only the typed subset. Linkage disequilibrium might explain the correlated functional status among segregating V segments, but an unknown experimental factor could not be ruled out. An earlier analysis of approximately 600 of the donors showed that most TCR beta V segments appeared in productive rearrangements either about 87% or about 30% of the time, which broadly matched IMGT annotations. It was suggested by the authors that the approach could potentially be generalized to other disease states and immunological phenotypes. In a later analysis, TCR association rates were found to vary across HLA loci, with the most associated TCRs seen for DRB1 alleles and the fewest for HLA-C alleles.

The cohort consisted of more than 650 healthy bone marrow donors. Cohort members were all nominally healthy when sampled, although unrecorded immune exposures were likely present. The donor tested CMV seropositive, placing the donor among the 289 seropositive members of the cohort. A peripheral blood sample was provided by each donor, and peripheral blood mononuclear cells were used for TCR beta sequencing. Genomic DNA extraction from the blood cell samples was performed with the Qiagen DNeasy Blood Extraction Kit. The sequenced sample was PBMCs. The rearrangement joined TRBV7-2 to TRBJ2-4; tentative D gene TRBD1, with 5 bases matching. This TCR came from a male donor in good health and CMV-seropositive. DNA sequence: TGTGCCAGCGCCCTAAGACCCACCGAAGGGGAGTACTTC. Its protein product is CASALRPTEGEYF.